These 9 T cell receptor beta chains were all obtained from the same sample, sequenced in a study of blood T cell repertoires in COVID-19. TCRdb keeps only in-frame clones here, not all; method: immunoSEQ multiplex PCR. The sample lists roughly 250,000 clones, just over 90% occurring once. The sample was PBMCs or T cells enriched from blood (not recorded which). Receptors originate from a woman aged 40-49 years with acute COVID-19.

The rearrangement uses TRBV5-6 and TRBJ1-1; D perhaps matches TRBD1 (5 bases). V shed 1 base and J shed 1 base, with 17 bases lying between them. The germline CDR1 and CDR2 sequences are SGHDT and YYEEEE. This CDR3 region has 17 residues. CDR3: CASSLTRWGYPNTEAFF. The CDR3, as DNA: TGTGCCAGCAGCTTGACCCGGTGGGGCTACCCGAACACTGAAGCTTTCTTT.

This rearrangement joins TRBV18 to TRBJ1-5; D is unresolved. V was pared by 1 base and J by 5 bases, with 9 bases between. Germline assignment: CDR1 KGHSH and CDR2 LQKENI. CDR3 length: 14 amino acids. The chain's CDR3 is CASSPLALDQPQHF. CDR3 bases: TGTGCCAGCTCACCACTGGCTCTTGATCAGCCCCAGCATTTT.

V gene TRBV18 combines with J gene TRBJ1-3; no reliable D call. CDR3 length equals 15 residues. The V gene lost 2 bases and the J gene lost 0 bases, with 8 bases spanning the gap. The germline V gene encodes CDR1 KGHSH and CDR2 LQKENI. In DNA, the CDR3 is TGTGCCAGCTCACCAAGCCTCTCCTCTGGAAACACCATATATTTT. This gives the protein CASSPSLSSGNTIYF. The full variable domain, completed using reference TRBV18 and TRBJ1-3, is NAGVMQNPRHLVRRRGQEARLRCSPMKGHSHVYWYRQLPEEGLKFMVYLQKENIIDESGMPKERFSAEFPKEGPSILRIQQVVRGDSAAYFCASSPSLSSGNTIYFGEGSWLTVV.

This chain connects TRBV2 to TRBJ1-4, with D maybe TRBD1 (6 bases). The CDR3 sequence is 14 residues long. Trimming took off 7 bases at V and 8 bases at J, with 17 bases between the two ends. The V gene's germline CDR1 is SNHLY and CDR2 FYNNEI. The DNA for the CDR3 is TGTGCCAGCAAGGAGTCAGGGGCAAGCGAAAAACTGTTTTTT. It specifies CASKESGASEKLFF.

The chain joins TRBV7-6 to TRBJ2-1; D remains ambiguous. Germline CDR1 SGHVS, CDR2 FNYEAQ. The V end lost 4 bases, the J end lost 7 bases, and 11 bases lay between the germline ends. The CDR3 has 13 residues. Here the CDR3 DNA reads TGTGCCAGCAGCTCAGCTGAGAGTAATGAGCAGTTCTTC. As protein: CASSSAESNEQFF.

The chain carries TRBV5-4 and TRBJ1-1; D is perhaps TRBD1 (6 bases). In germline, CDR1 is SGHNT, CDR2 YYREEE (reference sequence). V was pared by 4 bases and J by 6 bases, with 13 bases between. This CDR3 contains 13 residues. The CDR3 loop is CASSVNRVSEAFF. Written as DNA, the CDR3 is TGTGCCAGCAGCGTTAACAGGGTATCTGAAGCTTTCTTT.

The rearrangement links TRBV6-2 or TRBV6-3 to TRBJ2-7; D is unclear. In germline, CDR1 is MNHEY, CDR2 SVGEGT. Trimming left V 2 bases short and J 7 bases short, with 18 bases between. This CDR3 is built from 15 residues. CDR3 coding DNA: TGTGCCAGCAGTTACCGACACCTGACCCAGAAAGAGCAGTACTTC. It encodes CASSYRHLTQKEQYF.

The J gene is TRBJ1-5, the V gene TRBV6-5; 10 nucleotides align to TRBD1. CDR1 MNHEY and CDR2 SVGAGI come from the germline V gene. V was pared by 2 bases and J by 5 bases, with 3 bases of the junction left unmatched. The CDR3 loop spans 15 amino acids. CDR3 sequence: CASSYTDRGDQPQHF. CDR3 in DNA: TGTGCCAGCAGTTACACGGACAGGGGGGATCAGCCCCAGCATTTT.

The chain joins TRBV7-2 to TRBJ1-5; tentative D call: TRBD1 (6 bases). Between the trimmed V and J ends, which lost 8 bases and 1 base, there was a span of 6 bases. Germline CDR1 reads SGHTA; CDR2 reads FQGNSA. CDR3 length equals 12 residues. CDR3 coding DNA: TGTGCCAGCGGACAGAGCAATCAGCCCCAGCATTTT. Protein sequence: CASGQSNQPQHF.